This TCR beta chain was captured in a study of vaccination and CD4 T cells after COVID-19. The Oncomine TCR Beta short-read assay was applied to DNA of cultured CD4+ T cells. TCRdb itself ran the PCR reads through MiXCR, one entry per CDR3 protein. The data show 15,000 or so distinct CDR3 sequences, approximately 51% seen once. The treatment is: roughly 10-day PBMC culture with coronavirus spike peptide pools or control peptides (ViraFEST assay). A word on this clonotype: Its antigen is unknown.

This CDR3 is built from 15 residues. Trimming at V came to 0 bases and at J to 7 bases, leaving 3 bases not matched to a gene. CDR1 is MNHEY and CDR2 is SVGAGI in the germline V gene. The TCR originated in a human donor who had recovered from COVID-19. Sequencing used CD4+ T cells from blood, cultured in vitro, obtained before SARS-CoV-2 vaccination. This sequence joins TRBV6-5 and TRBJ2-1; 10 nucleotides agree with TRBD1. The CDR3 spells CASSYSRTGGNEQFF. CDR3 DNA sequence: TGTGCCAGCAGTTACTCTAGGACAGGGGGGAATGAGCAGTTCTTC.